This T cell receptor (beta chain) was profiled in a study of blood T cell repertoires in COVID-19 (dated by TCRdb to 2018 to 2021). Turning to the overall study: Samples covering the acute and convalescent phases of COVID-19 were provided by collaborators in the United States, Italy and Spain. The prospective study material was composed of cDNA or gDNA derived from T cells, B-cell-depleted T cells, or PBMCs. Deeply sampled blood TCRbeta repertoires from subjects exposed to, actively infected with, or recovered from COVID-19 were included in the dataset. A freely available public database, intended as a resource for researchers studying the immune response to SARS-CoV-2, is where the repertoires were released. Samples were obtained from the ongoing ImmuneRACE study (first 160 participants) and from over 1,000 subjects provided by 6 global collaborators. The sample metadata nearly always contained a de-identified subject ID, COVID-19 status, age in years and sex. Where available, HLA class I and class II types were obtained from metadata supplied by the sample provider rather than from assay-based typing.

Participants in the prospective study were aged about 18 to 90 years, lived in about two dozen United States geographic areas, and enrolled through a virtual design. In the prospective study, cohorts were assigned on the basis of participant-reported clinical history obtained from a screening survey and a study questionnaire. Recovered participants in ImmuneRACE Cohort 3 were defined by two consecutive negative NP/OP PCR tests, clearance by a healthcare professional, or resolution of symptoms. Mobile phlebotomists in the prospective study collected whole blood, serum and a nasopharyngeal or oropharyngeal swab from every participant. Additional blood draws and questionnaires over an approximately two-month period could optionally be provided by prospective study participants. Before DNA extraction, prospective study blood samples were shipped either frozen or at room temperature. This clone appeared a single time. It lacks a known antigen. The input lacks base qualities; no much larger clone sits a single base away.

The paper as a whole reports these results and caveats: Clinical and demographic metadata were provided uncurated, with the amount varying by source and participant.

TCRbeta CDR3 regions were amplified from genomic DNA using the immunoSEQ Assay, a bias-controlled multiplex PCR. The published analysis was carried out like this. Within the assay, amplification of reference gene primers was used to estimate how many nucleated cells each sample contained. To quantify the absolute abundance of each unique TCRbeta CDR3 rearrangement, sequence reads were collapsed and filtered. For each sample, productive Simpson clonality was calculated by taking the square root of Simpson's diversity index across productive rearrangements. TCRdb took over this immuneACCESS table, retaining in-frame rearrangements with V and J assigned. Such tables are incomplete; in checked studies, under half of the missing clones stem from an unresolved V gene, and the remainder is unexplained. V, J and clone size were drawn from that table, and D and trimming were deduced from the DNA. For this sample there are some 200,000 clones; roughly nine tenths appear just once. Over 7% of the sample rests with the top ten.

Looking up the germline V gene yields CDR1 SQVTM and CDR2 ANQGSEA. Relative to germline, V is 5 bases shorter and J is 4 bases shorter, with 15 bases between their ends. Including the terminal cysteine and phenylalanine, the CDR3 comprises 13 residues. Only the CDR3 region is kept as DNA, spanning 39 bases read in frame from base 1. This receptor was obtained from a woman aged 18-29 years who had recovered from COVID-19. Material: PBMCs or T cells enriched from blood (not recorded which). The chain couples TRBV29-1 to TRBJ2-7; possibly the D gene is TRBD2, per 6 matching bases. Here is the DNA: TGCAGCGTTTCGGGGGAGGTAACGTACGAGCAGTACTTC. This codes for CSVSGEVTYEQYF.